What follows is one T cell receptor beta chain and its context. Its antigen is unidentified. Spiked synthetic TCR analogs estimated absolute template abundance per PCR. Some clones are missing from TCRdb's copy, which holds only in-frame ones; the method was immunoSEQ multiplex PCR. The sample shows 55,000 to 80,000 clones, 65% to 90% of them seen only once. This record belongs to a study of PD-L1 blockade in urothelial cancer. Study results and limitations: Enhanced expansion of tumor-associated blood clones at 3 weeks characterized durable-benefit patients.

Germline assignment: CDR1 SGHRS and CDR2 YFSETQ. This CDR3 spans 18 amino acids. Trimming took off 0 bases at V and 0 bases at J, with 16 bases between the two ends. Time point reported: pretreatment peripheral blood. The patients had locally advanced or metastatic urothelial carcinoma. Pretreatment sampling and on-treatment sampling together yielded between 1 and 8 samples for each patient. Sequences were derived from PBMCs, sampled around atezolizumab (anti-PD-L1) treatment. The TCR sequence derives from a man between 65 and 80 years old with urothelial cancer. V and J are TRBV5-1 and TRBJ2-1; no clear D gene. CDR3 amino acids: CASSLDLLLSSSYNEQFF. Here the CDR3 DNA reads TGCGCCAGCAGCTTGGATCTGTTGCTATCTAGCTCCTACAATGAGCAGTTCTTC.